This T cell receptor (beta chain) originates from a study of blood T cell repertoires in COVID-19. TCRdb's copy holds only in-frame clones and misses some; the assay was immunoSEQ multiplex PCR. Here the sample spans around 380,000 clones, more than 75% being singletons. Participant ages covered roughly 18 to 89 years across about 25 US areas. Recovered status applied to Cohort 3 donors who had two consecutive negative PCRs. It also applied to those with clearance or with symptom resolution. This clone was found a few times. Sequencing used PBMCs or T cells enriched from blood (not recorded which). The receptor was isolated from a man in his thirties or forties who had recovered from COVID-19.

The CDR3: CASSLRGLQDHLYGYTF. The CDR3 DNA reads TGTGCCAGCAGTTTACGAGGCCTACAGGATCATCTCTATGGCTACACCTTC. The chain is built from TRBV27 and TRBJ1-2; D possibly corresponds to TRBD1 (5 bases). Trimming took off 2 bases at V and 4 bases at J, with 20 bases between the two ends. Per germline, CDR1 MNHEY and CDR2 SMNVEV (reference sequence). The CDR3 has 17 residues.